This T cell receptor (beta chain) was found in a study of T cells expressing NK-cell markers. TCRdb re-analyzed the 5' RACE reads; it lists each CDR3 protein once, without DNA. The sample holds about 260,000 distinct CDR3 sequences. The CDR3 length is 18 residues. This receptor was obtained from a woman between 18 and 75 years old in good health. What was sequenced was blood T cells: a sorted CD56 or NKG2C T cell subset, CD4+ or CD8+ T cells, or bulk PBMC T cells (not recorded which). This chain uses TRBV23-1 with TRBJ1-5; without DNA, the TCRdb call of TRBD1 cannot be checked. TRBV23-1 is known as an ORF, though its function is uncertain. This CDR3 reads CASSQPPGQGVWNQPQHF.